What follows are 27 T cell receptor beta chains derived from one specimen sequenced in a study of T cell repertoires in cytomegalovirus infection. TCRdb called the reads again in MiXCR, with one record for every CDR3 protein. The table has more than 250,000 distinct CDR3 sequences, around a quarter seen once. Their specific antigens are unknown. The sequences come from cultured PBMCs, collected from culture after CMV antigen stimulation. These receptors all stem from a human donor in good health (CMV status not recorded). Some clones in this sample may be carry-over from other donors' samples.

The rearrangement links TRBV27 to TRBJ2-1; D not certain. The CDR3 is made up of 13 amino acids. The germline CDR1 and CDR2 sequences are MNHEY and SMNVEV (reference sequence). The V gene lost 3 bases and the J gene lost 8 bases, with 11 bases spanning the gap. The CDR3 reads CASSFAVVDEQFF. CDR3 sequence (DNA): TGTGCCAGCAGTTTTGCTGTTGTGGATGAGCAGTTCTTC.

This clonotype turned up a few times. The J gene is TRBJ2-7, the V gene TRBV11-2; weak D call: TRBD1 (5 bases). The germline gives CDR1 SGHAT, CDR2 FQNNGV. Trimming cost V 2 bases and J 0 bases, with 8 bases left between them. The CDR3 is 14 residues long. This CDR3 reads CASSLTGFSYEQYF. CDR3 nucleotide sequence: TGTGCCAGCAGCTTAACAGGATTCTCCTACGAGCAGTACTTC.

The V and J genes are TRBV5-4 and TRBJ2-3; D remains unclear. Germline values: CDR1 SGHNT, CDR2 YYREEE (reference sequence). V was cut by 4 bases and J by 4 bases, with 13 bases left in between. This CDR3 region has 14 residues. CDR3 region: CASSPPSAPDTQYF. DNA for the CDR3: TGTGCCAGCAGCCCCCCGTCGGCGCCAGATACGCAGTATTTT.

The chain links TRBV29-1 to TRBJ2-3; D may be TRBD1 or TRBD2 (5 bases each). CDR1 and CDR2 (germline): SQVTM, ANQGSEA. Trimming removed 7 bases from V and 4 bases from J, with 12 bases in between. The CDR3 loop spans 12 amino acids. Here the CDR3 reads CSAVRGSDTQYF. In nucleotides, the CDR3 is TGCAGCGCTGTGAGGGGTTCAGATACGCAGTATTTT.

This clonotype has more than one count but fewer than ten. The chain is built from TRBV6-2 or TRBV6-3 and TRBJ2-7, with D perhaps matching TRBD1 (6 bases). Germline V CDR1 and CDR2: MNHEY, SVGEGT. Trimming left V 1 base short and J 6 bases short, with 10 bases between. The CDR3 spans 13 residues. The CDR3 DNA is TGTGCCAGCAGTTACTTCAGGGGTGGCGAGCAGTACTTC. This codes for CASSYFRGGEQYF.

This sequence joins TRBV12-3 or TRBV12-4 and TRBJ2-7; 7 bases line up with TRBD2. This CDR3 has 14 amino acids. Trimming cost V 1 base and J 3 bases; bases outside gene matches: 3. CDR3 protein: CASSLGTSLYEQYF. The CDR3 region has the DNA TGTGCCAGCAGTTTAGGGACTAGTCTCTACGAGCAGTACTTC.

The chain couples TRBV5-4 to TRBJ1-6; D gene uncertain. The CDR3 runs to 15 residues. The V gene's germline CDR1 is SGHNT and CDR2 YYREEE (reference sequence). The V gene lost 1 base and the J gene lost 5 bases, with 10 bases spanning the gap. The DNA for the CDR3 is TGTGCCAGCAGCTTGCCACACGACAATAATTCACCCCTCCACTTT. This translates into CASSLPHDNNSPLHF.

This clonotype was observed a few times. This chain links TRBV27 with TRBJ2-1; 11 bases agree with TRBD2. V gave up 3 bases and J gave up 9 bases; unmatched junction bases: 10. The CDR3 totals 16 residues. From germline, CDR1 is MNHEY and CDR2 SMNVEV (reference sequence). The CDR3 sequence: CASSFRVAGGPGEQFF. Written as DNA, the CDR3 is TGTGCCAGCAGTTTCCGTGTAGCGGGAGGGCCTGGTGAGCAGTTCTTC.

This chain joins TRBV5-1 and TRBJ2-7; TRBD1 matches at 11 bases. Germline CDR1 reads SGHRS; CDR2 reads YFSETQ. The CDR3 covers 14 residues. V trimming: 2 bases; J trimming: 5 bases; junction bases outside the gene matches: 3. In DNA form, the CDR3 reads TGCGCCAGCAGCTTTGGGACAGGGGGTGACGAGCAGTACTTC. It yields the protein CASSFGTGGDEQYF.

Regarding this clonotype: The junction differs from germline at one of its ends, possibly a read error. V gene TRBV28 combines with J gene TRBJ1-4, with D hard to call. CDR1 and CDR2 from the germline V gene are MDHEN and SYDVKM. The CDR3 runs 14 residues. DNA of the CDR3: TGTGCCAGCAATCCTCTCTCTATCAATGTAAAACTGTTTTTT. This codes for CASNPLSINVKLFF. The complete variable domain, with remaining parts taken from reference TRBV28 and TRBJ1-4, reads DVKVTQSSRYLVKRTGEKVFLECVQDMDHENMFWYRQDPGLGLRLIYFSYDVKMKEKGDIPEGYSVSREKKERFSLILESASTNQTSMYLCASNPLSINVKLFFGSGTQLSVL.

CDR3 loop: CSARDVSLVSQETQYF. For the CDR3, the DNA is TGCAGTGCTAGAGACGTCTCTCTAGTGTCCCAAGAGACCCAGTACTTC. The V call is TRBV20-1, the J call TRBJ2-5; D gene uncertain. CDR1 DFQATT and CDR2 SNEGSKA come from the germline V gene (reference sequence). Trimming left V 0 bases short and J 1 base short, with 15 bases between. This CDR3 is 16 amino acids long.

This chain joins TRBV7-9 and TRBJ2-4; tentatively, D is TRBD1 (6 bases). The CDR3 has 13 amino acids. V dropped 5 bases and J dropped 8 bases, with 13 bases sitting between them. Germline lookup yields CDR1 SEHNR and CDR2 FQNEAQ (reference sequence). The CDR3 is CASSGQGWDIQYF. As DNA, the CDR3 is TGTGCCAGCAGCGGGCAGGGGTGGGACATTCAGTACTTC.

The V and J genes are TRBV6-2 or TRBV6-3 and TRBJ2-7; no firm D call. The CDR3 runs 14 residues. Germline assignment: CDR1 MNHEY and CDR2 SVGEGT. V was cut by 5 bases and J by 6 bases, with 17 bases left in between. CDR3 amino acids: CASSPPGAGAEQYV. The CDR3 coding sequence is TGTGCCAGCAGTCCCCCCGGCGCCGGAGCCGAGCAGTACGTC.

V is TRBV12-3 or TRBV12-4 and J is TRBJ2-7; D might be TRBD1 (6 bases). The CDR3 extends over 13 amino acids. V lost 1 base and J lost 7, with 11 bases in between. The CDR3 DNA is TGTGCCAGCAGTTTAGTCAGGGGATGGGAGCAGTACTTC. Protein: CASSLVRGWEQYF.

V is TRBV6-2 or TRBV6-3 and J is TRBJ2-2; D gene ambiguous. CDR1 and CDR2 from the germline V gene are MNHEY and SVGEGT. The CDR3 length is 17 residues. With 2 bases removed from V and 0 bases from J, the gap between germline ends came to 13 bases. CDR3 bases: TGTGCCAGCAGTTACCCGGGTCTGCCAGCGAACACCGGGGAGCTGTTTTTT. This codes for CASSYPGLPANTGELFF.

This clonotype has more than one count but fewer than ten. The chain uses TRBV6-5 and TRBJ2-7; 7 bases fit TRBD1. Germline V lookup: CDR1 MNHEY, CDR2 SVGAGI. The ends lost 7 bases at V and 7 bases at J; junction bases unmatched: 10. The CDR3 runs to 13 residues. CDR3 protein: CASTTRQGREQYF. The CDR3 DNA is TGTGCCAGCACGACCAGACAGGGCCGTGAGCAGTACTTC.

Only a few counts were recorded for this clonotype. This chain joins TRBV7-9 and TRBJ2-5; tentative D call: TRBD1 (5 bases). Germline V gives CDR1 SEHNR, CDR2 FQNEAQ (reference sequence). The CDR3 runs 16 residues. The V end lost 0 bases, the J end lost 0 bases, and 11 bases lay between the germline ends. CDR3 sequence reads: CASSLATSGYQETQYF. CDR3 DNA: TGTGCCAGCAGCTTAGCAACATCAGGGTACCAAGAGACCCAGTACTTC.

In its sample, this clonotype was seen many times. This chain joins TRBV6-2 or TRBV6-3 and TRBJ2-3; D is undetermined. Per the germline V gene, CDR1 is MNHEY and CDR2 is SVGEGT. CDR3 length equals 15 residues. Trimming left V 0 bases short and J 6 bases short, with 13 bases between. The CDR3 loop is CASSYSGPTTDTQYF. Here the CDR3 DNA reads TGTGCCAGCAGTTACTCCGGCCCCACTACCGATACGCAGTATTTT.

This clonotype was seen at least ten times. The gene calls are TRBV6-1 and TRBJ2-7, with D perhaps matching TRBD1 (5 bases). V was trimmed by 3 bases and J by 3 bases, leaving 9 bases between them. CDR1 and CDR2 (germline): MNHNS, SASEGT. The CDR3 sequence is 13 residues long. The CDR3 DNA sequence: TGTGCCAGCAGTGAGACAGTTCTCTACGAGCAGTACTTC. It translates to CASSETVLYEQYF.

In this sample, this clonotype turned up a few times. The chain carries TRBV10-1 and TRBJ2-7, with D perhaps TRBD1 or TRBD2 (5 bases each). Germline-derived CDR1 and CDR2 are WNHNN and SYGVQD (reference sequence). There are 14 residues in the CDR3. V was cut by 6 bases and J by 5 bases, with 17 bases left in between. In nucleotides, the CDR3 is TGCGCCAGCAGCTCGGGACCGCTACGCAACGAGCAGTACGTC. The encoded protein is CASSSGPLRNEQYV.

This clonotype was recorded a few times. The V and J genes are TRBV12-3 or TRBV12-4 and TRBJ1-1; D perhaps matches TRBD1 (5 bases). There are 11 residues in the CDR3. V dropped 8 bases and J dropped 4 bases, with 8 bases sitting between them. CDR3 DNA: TGTGCCAGCCGGAGGGGCACTGAAGCTTTCTTT. Its translation is CASRRGTEAFF.

This sequence joins TRBV5-1 and TRBJ1-1; 8 bases agree with TRBD1. Trimming removed 0 bases from V and 7 bases from J; junction bases left unmatched: 8. The germline V gene has CDR1 SGHRS and CDR2 YFSETQ. The CDR3 extends over 15 amino acids. In DNA form, the CDR3 reads TGCGCCAGCAGCTTGGATACAGGGGGGACATTTGAAGCTTTCTTT. Encoded protein: CASSLDTGGTFEAFF. The variable domain in full, with the rest retrieved from reference TRBV5-1 and TRBJ1-1, is KAGVTQTPRYLIKTRGQQVTLSCSPISGHRSVSWYQQTPGQGLQFLFEYFSETQRNKGNFPGRFSGRQFSNSRSEMNVSTLELGDSALYLCASSLDTGGTFEAFFGQGTRLTVV.

With respect to this clonotype: This may be a read error, as it is one base from a much larger clone. The chain is built from TRBV6-2 or TRBV6-3 and TRBJ2-1; no clear D gene. This CDR3 contains 10 residues. V dropped 10 bases and J dropped 8 bases, with 9 bases sitting between them. Germline V lookup: CDR1 MNHEY, CDR2 SVGEGT. This CDR3 reads CAITQYEQFF. Here the CDR3 DNA reads TGTGCCATCACTCAGTATGAGCAGTTCTTC.

The chain couples TRBV7-3 to TRBJ1-2; D remains ambiguous. V lost 5 bases, J lost 0 bases, and 7 bases lay in between. Germline lookup yields CDR1 SGHTA and CDR2 FQGTGA. This CDR3 region has 13 residues. CDR3 DNA sequence: TGTGCCAGCAGCCACGACTCTAACTATGGCTACACCTTC. It is translated as CASSHDSNYGYTF.

This CDR3 reads CASSGLAGTGPYEQYV. CDR3 coding DNA: TGTGCCAGCAGTGGCCTGGCCGGGACAGGACCCTACGAGCAGTACGTC. This chain uses TRBV6-6 with TRBJ2-7; TRBD1 matches 8 bases. The CDR3 length is 16 residues. Germline CDR1 MNHNY, CDR2 SVGAGI (reference sequence). The junction had 11 bases not matched to a gene; V was cut back by 5 bases and J by 2 bases.

This clonotype turned up a few times. Mismatch with germline at one junction end may stem from a read error. The chain combines TRBV7-6 with TRBJ2-2; 7 bases are shared with TRBD2. This CDR3 spans 16 amino acids. CDR1 is SGHVS, CDR2 FNYEAQ, per germline. The DNA of the CDR3 is TGTGCTAGCAGCCCCCAGACTAGCCCTAACACCGGGGAGCTGTTTTTT. It yields the protein CASSPQTSPNTGELFF.

This clonotype was detected only a few times. The chain recombines TRBV19 with TRBJ1-5; 11 nucleotides agree with TRBD1. The V gene end was trimmed by 6 bases and the J gene end by 0 bases; junction bases not matched to a gene: 13. The CDR3 is made up of 19 amino acids. CDR1 is LNHDA and CDR2 is SQIVND in the germline V gene (reference sequence). The CDR3 sequence is CASSLRRDRGFSSNQPQHF. CDR3 sequence (DNA): TGTGCCAGTAGCCTACGCCGGGACAGGGGGTTTAGTAGCAATCAGCCCCAGCATTTT.